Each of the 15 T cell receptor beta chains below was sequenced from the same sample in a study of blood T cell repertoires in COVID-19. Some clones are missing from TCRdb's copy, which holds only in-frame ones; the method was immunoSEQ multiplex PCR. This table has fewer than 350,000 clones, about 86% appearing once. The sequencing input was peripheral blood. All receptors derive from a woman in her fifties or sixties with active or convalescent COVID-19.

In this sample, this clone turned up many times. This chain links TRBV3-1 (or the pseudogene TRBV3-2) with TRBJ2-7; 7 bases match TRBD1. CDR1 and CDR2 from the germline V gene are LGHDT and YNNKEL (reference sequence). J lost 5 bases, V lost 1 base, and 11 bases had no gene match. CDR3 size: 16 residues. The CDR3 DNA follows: TGTGCCAGCAGCCAAGTGTCAGGGGGACGAGGCGACGAGCAGTACTTC. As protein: CASSQVSGGRGDEQYF.

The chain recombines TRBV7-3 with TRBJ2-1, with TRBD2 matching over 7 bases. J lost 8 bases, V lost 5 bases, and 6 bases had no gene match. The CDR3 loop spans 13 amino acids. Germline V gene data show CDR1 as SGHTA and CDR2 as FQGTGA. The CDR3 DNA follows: TGTGCCAGCAGCCCCGGAACTAGCGATGAGCAGTTCTTC. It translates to CASSPGTSDEQFF.

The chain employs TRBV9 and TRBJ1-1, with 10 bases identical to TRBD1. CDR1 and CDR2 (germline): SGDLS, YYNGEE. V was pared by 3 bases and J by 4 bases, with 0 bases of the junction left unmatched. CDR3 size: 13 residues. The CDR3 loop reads CASSGTGGTEAFF. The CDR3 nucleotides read TGTGCCAGCAGCGGGACAGGGGGCACTGAAGCTTTCTTT. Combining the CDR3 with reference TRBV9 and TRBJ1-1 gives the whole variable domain DSGVTQTPKHLITATGQRVTLRCSPRSGDLSVYWYQQSLDQGLQFLIQYYNGEERAKGNILERFSAQQFPDLHSELNLSSLELGDSALYFCASSGTGGTEAFFGQGTRLTVV.

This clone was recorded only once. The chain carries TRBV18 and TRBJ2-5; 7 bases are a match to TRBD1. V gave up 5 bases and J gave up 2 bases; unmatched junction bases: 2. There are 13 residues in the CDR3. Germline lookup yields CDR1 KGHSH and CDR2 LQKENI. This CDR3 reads CASSSGQQETQYF. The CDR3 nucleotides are TGTGCCAGCTCATCGGGACAGCAAGAGACCCAGTACTTC.

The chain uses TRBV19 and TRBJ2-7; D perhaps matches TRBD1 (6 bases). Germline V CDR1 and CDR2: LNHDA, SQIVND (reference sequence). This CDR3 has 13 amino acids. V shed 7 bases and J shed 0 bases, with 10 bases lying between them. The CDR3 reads CASMQGSSYEQYF. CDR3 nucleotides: TGTGCCAGTATGCAGGGGAGCTCCTACGAGCAGTACTTC.

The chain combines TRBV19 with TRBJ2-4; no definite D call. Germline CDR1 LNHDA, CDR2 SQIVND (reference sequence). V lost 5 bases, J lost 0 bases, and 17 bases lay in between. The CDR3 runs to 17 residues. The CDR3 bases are TGTGCCAGTAGTCCCCGAGAAGAAATCCTAGCCAAAAACATTCAGTACTTC. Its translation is CASSPREEILAKNIQYF.

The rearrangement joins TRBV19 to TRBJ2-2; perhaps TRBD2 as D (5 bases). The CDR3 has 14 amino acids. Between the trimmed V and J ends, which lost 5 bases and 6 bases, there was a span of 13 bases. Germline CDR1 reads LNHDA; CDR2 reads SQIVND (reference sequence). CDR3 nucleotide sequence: TGTGCCAGTAGTCCTCGACTATTTTCCGGGGAGCTGTTTTTT. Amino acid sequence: CASSPRLFSGELFF.

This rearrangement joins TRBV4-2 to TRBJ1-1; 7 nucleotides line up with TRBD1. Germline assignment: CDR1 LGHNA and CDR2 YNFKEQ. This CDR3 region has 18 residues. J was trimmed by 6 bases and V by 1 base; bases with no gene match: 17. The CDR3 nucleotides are TGTGCCAGCAGCCAAGGGGCGACAGGGAACTCTGGAGGCGCTGAAGCTTTCTTT. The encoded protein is CASSQGATGNSGGAEAFF.

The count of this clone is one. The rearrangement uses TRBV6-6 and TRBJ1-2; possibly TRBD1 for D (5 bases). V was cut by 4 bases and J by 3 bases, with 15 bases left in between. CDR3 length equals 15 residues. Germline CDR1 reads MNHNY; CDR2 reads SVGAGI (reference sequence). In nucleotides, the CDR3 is TGTGCCAGCAGTTTGCCCCAGGGATCCCACTATGGCTACACCTTC. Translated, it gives CASSLPQGSHYGYTF.

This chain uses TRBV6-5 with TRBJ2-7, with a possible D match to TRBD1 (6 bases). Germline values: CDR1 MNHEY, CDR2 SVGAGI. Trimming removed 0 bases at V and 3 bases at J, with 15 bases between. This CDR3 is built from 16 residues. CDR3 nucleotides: TGTGCCAGCAGTTACTCGACCCCCGGCAGGGGCTACGAGCAGTACTTC. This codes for CASSYSTPGRGYEQYF.

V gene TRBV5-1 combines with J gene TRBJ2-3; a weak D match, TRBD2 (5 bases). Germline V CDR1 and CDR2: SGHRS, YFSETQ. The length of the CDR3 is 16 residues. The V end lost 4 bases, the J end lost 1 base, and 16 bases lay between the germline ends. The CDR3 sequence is CASSPRRGGGTDTQYF. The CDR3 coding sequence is TGCGCCAGCAGCCCGCGTAGAGGAGGAGGCACAGATACGCAGTATTTT.

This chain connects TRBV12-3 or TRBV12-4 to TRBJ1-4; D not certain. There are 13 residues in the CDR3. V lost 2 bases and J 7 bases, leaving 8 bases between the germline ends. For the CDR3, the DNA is TGTGCCAGCAGTTTACGGAGGGCTGAAAAACTGTTTTTT. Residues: CASSLRRAEKLFF.

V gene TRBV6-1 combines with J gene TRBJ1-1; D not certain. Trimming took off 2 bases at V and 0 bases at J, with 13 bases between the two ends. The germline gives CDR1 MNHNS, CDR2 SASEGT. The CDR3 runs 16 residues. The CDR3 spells CASSEYEGWVNTEAFF. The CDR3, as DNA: TGTGCCAGCAGTGAATACGAGGGCTGGGTGAACACTGAAGCTTTCTTT.

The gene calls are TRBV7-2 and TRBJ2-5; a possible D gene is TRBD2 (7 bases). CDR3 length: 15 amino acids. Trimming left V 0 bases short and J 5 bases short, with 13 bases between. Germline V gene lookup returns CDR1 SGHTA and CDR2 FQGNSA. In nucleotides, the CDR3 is TGTGCCAGCAGCTTAGCGCCGGGGGGCTGGGAGACCCAGTACTTC. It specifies CASSLAPGGWETQYF. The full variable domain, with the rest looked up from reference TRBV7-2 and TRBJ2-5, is GAGVSQSPSNKVTEKGKDVELRCDPISGHTALYWYRQSLGQGLEFLIYFQGNSAPDKSGLPSDRFSAERTGGSVSTLTIQRTQQEDSAVYLCASSLAPGGWETQYFGPGTRLLVL.

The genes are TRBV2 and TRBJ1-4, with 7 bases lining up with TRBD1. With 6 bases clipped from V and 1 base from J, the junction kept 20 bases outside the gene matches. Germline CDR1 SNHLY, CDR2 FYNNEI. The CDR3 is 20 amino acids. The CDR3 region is CASSHQRQGGGVKTNEKLFF. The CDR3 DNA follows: TGTGCCAGCAGCCACCAGCGACAGGGAGGAGGGGTAAAAACTAATGAAAAACTGTTTTTT. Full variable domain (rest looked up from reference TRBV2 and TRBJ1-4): EPEVTQTPSHQVTQMGQEVILRCVPISNHLYFYWYRQILGQKVEFLVSFYNNEISEKSEIFDDQFSVERPDGSNFTLKIRSTKLEDSAMYFCASSHQRQGGGVKTNEKLFFGSGTQLSVL.